The 17 T cell receptor beta chains below were found in one sample sequenced in a study of cytomegalovirus exposure and HLA in healthy donors. In the PCR, 60 Vbeta and 13 Jbeta primers were used. TCRdb's table, derived via immunoSEQ multiplex PCR, lists solely in-frame clones and lacks some. The table lists 100,000 to 120,000 clones, roughly 70% of them singletons. The specimen sequenced was PBMCs. The receptors here all came from a woman between 40 and 50 years old in good health and CMV-seropositive.

The genes are TRBV6-5 and TRBJ2-1; the match to TRBD1 covers 9 bases. Germline trimming cut 4 bases from V and 1 base from J; bases unmatched to any gene: 2. From germline, CDR1 is MNHEY and CDR2 SVGAGI. CDR3 length: 15 residues. In DNA form, the CDR3 reads TGTGCCAGCAGTTCCGACAGGGGGTCCTACAATGAGCAGTTCTTC. Its protein is CASSSDRGSYNEQFF.

The chain couples TRBV9 to TRBJ2-1; TRBD2 matches 7 bases. The germline V gene encodes CDR1 SGDLS and CDR2 YYNGEE. The CDR3 consists of 16 residues. V lost 0 bases, J lost 4 bases, and 7 bases stayed unmatched. This chain's CDR3 is CASSVGAGASYNEQFF. For the CDR3, the DNA is TGTGCCAGCAGCGTAGGCGCGGGAGCGAGTTACAATGAGCAGTTCTTC.

This clone was observed once. The chain recombines TRBV5-1 with TRBJ2-1; 11 bases agree with TRBD2. V shed 2 bases and J 7 bases; nucleotides not matched to a gene: 14. This CDR3 spans 18 amino acids. Germline values: CDR1 SGHRS, CDR2 YFSETQ. This chain's CDR3 is CASSFFWMGSGGANEQFF. For the CDR3, the DNA is TGCGCCAGCAGCTTCTTCTGGATGGGTAGCGGGGGGGCGAATGAGCAGTTCTTC. Full variable domain (remainder filled in from reference TRBV5-1 and TRBJ2-1): KAGVTQTPRYLIKTRGQQVTLSCSPISGHRSVSWYQQTPGQGLQFLFEYFSETQRNKGNFPGRFSGRQFSNSRSEMNVSTLELGDSALYLCASSFFWMGSGGANEQFFGPGTRLTVL.

The chain joins TRBV19 to TRBJ1-5, with 7 bases lining up with TRBD1. The CDR3 totals 15 residues. Germline trimming cut 3 bases from V and 4 bases from J; bases unmatched to any gene: 6. CDR1 is LNHDA, CDR2 SQIVND, per germline (reference sequence). The CDR3 nucleotides read TGTGCCAGTAGTATCCAGACAGGGTCGAATCAGCCCCAGCATTTT. Protein product: CASSIQTGSNQPQHF.

The chain joins TRBV4-1 to TRBJ1-2, with 7 bases lining up with TRBD1. V lost 0 bases and J lost 8; bases outside the gene matches: 15. This CDR3 spans 17 amino acids. Germline CDR1 and CDR2: MGHRA and YSYEKL. The CDR3 DNA sequence: TGCGCCAGCAGCCAAGAGGGCAGGGGGACTCAGGGGGACGGCTACACCTTC. Its translation is CASSQEGRGTQGDGYTF.

This chain links TRBV7-8 with TRBJ2-1; 8 positions agree with TRBD1. J gave up 3 bases and V 7 bases, and 8 bases lay outside the gene matches. Germline CDR1 SGHVS, CDR2 FQNEAQ. The CDR3 loop spans 15 amino acids. As DNA, the CDR3 is TGTGCCAGCAACATCCCAGGACAGGGCTACAATGAGCAGTTCTTC. Translated: CASNIPGQGYNEQFF.

This chain uses TRBV10-3 with TRBJ2-1, with 14 bases fitting TRBD2. The CDR3 has 14 residues. Unmatched junction bases numbered 4, after V lost 6 bases and J lost 9 bases. Germline V gene lookup returns CDR1 ENHRY and CDR2 SYGVKD. The CDR3 reads CAIRGTSGSPEQFF. The CDR3 DNA sequence: TGTGCCATCAGAGGGACTAGCGGGAGTCCTGAGCAGTTCTTC.

The chain has TRBV6-5 and TRBJ2-3; maybe TRBD2 (6 bases). The CDR3 is 15 residues long. Germline V gene lookup returns CDR1 MNHEY and CDR2 SVGAGI. V was pared by 6 bases and J by 8 bases, with 21 bases between. CDR3 sequence reads: CASSILASTHGTQYF. CDR3 DNA: TGTGCCAGCAGCATCCTAGCGTCCACGCATGGTACGCAGTATTTT.

The rearrangement links TRBV5-8 to TRBJ2-7, with TRBD1 matching 7 bases. Unmatched junction bases numbered 6, after V lost 4 bases and J lost 2 bases. This CDR3 is 14 amino acids long. In germline, CDR1 is SGHTS, CDR2 YDEGEE. The CDR3 loop reads CASSAGQVPYEQYF. The CDR3 DNA follows: TGTGCCAGCAGCGCCGGACAGGTACCCTACGAGCAGTACTTC.

The chain carries TRBV11-2 and TRBJ2-1; TRBD2 agrees at 13 bases. The V gene end was trimmed by 8 bases and the J gene end by 9 bases; junction bases not matched to a gene: 16. Germline V gene lookup returns CDR1 SGHAT and CDR2 FQNNGV. This CDR3 is built from 17 residues. DNA for the CDR3: TGTGCCAGCGAAGTGGGGGGACTAGCGGGAACCCTGGTTGAGCAGTTCTTC. Its protein product is CASEVGGLAGTLVEQFF.

The gene calls are TRBV11-2 and TRBJ2-3; D gene unclear. V lost 4 bases, J lost 6 bases, and 14 bases lay in between. Germline CDR1 is SGHAT and CDR2 is FQNNGV. This CDR3 region has 14 residues. The CDR3 coding sequence is TGTGCCAGCAGCTCGAACCACCTAGGTGATACGCAGTATTTT. Translating gives CASSSNHLGDTQYF.

CDR3 DNA: TGTGCCAGCAGCTTAGGACACTACGAGCAGTACTTC. Protein sequence: CASSLGHYEQYF. The chain is built from TRBV13 and TRBJ2-7; D not certain. This CDR3 contains 12 residues. Germline V CDR1 and CDR2: PRHDT, FYEKMQ (reference sequence). V gave up 0 bases and J gave up 3 bases, with 3 bases separating them.

This clone appeared a few times. The rearrangement uses TRBV2 and TRBJ1-2; D remains ambiguous. Germline V gene data show CDR1 as SNHLY and CDR2 as FYNNEI. This CDR3 is built from 13 residues. V gave up 7 bases and J gave up 2 bases, with 11 bases separating them. CDR3 coding DNA: TGTGCCAGCACCCAGGCGGGGAACTATGGCTACACCTTC. Translating gives CASTQAGNYGYTF. The whole variable domain, filled in from reference TRBV2 and TRBJ1-2, reads EPEVTQTPSHQVTQMGQEVILRCVPISNHLYFYWYRQILGQKVEFLVSFYNNEISEKSEIFDDQFSVERPDGSNFTLKIRSTKLEDSAMYFCASTQAGNYGYTFGSGTRLTVV.

The rearrangement links TRBV5-4 to TRBJ2-5, with 16 bases fitting TRBD2. Losses at the gene ends were 4 bases for V and 4 bases for J; bases not matched to a gene: 7. The CDR3 covers 17 residues. Germline V lookup: CDR1 SGHNT, CDR2 YYREEE (reference sequence). The CDR3 loop reads CASSPPGLAGGRETQYF. Here the CDR3 DNA reads TGTGCCAGCAGCCCACCGGGACTAGCGGGGGGGAGAGAGACCCAGTACTTC.

This clone is a singleton in its sample. V and J are TRBV9 and TRBJ2-1; 10 nucleotides agree with TRBD2. The CDR3 extends over 15 amino acids. After removal of 4 bases from V and 1 base from J, the junction contained 2 bases not matched to a gene. Germline V gene data show CDR1 as SGDLS and CDR2 as YYNGEE. Here the CDR3 reads CASSPTSGSYNEQFF. The CDR3 coding sequence is TGTGCCAGCAGCCCGACTAGCGGGTCCTACAATGAGCAGTTCTTC.

The chain combines TRBV27 with TRBJ2-1; D is undetermined. This CDR3 is 13 amino acids long. The ends were cut back, 9 bases at V and 8 bases at J, with 17 bases in the middle. Per the germline V gene, CDR1 is MNHEY and CDR2 is SMNVEV (reference sequence). The CDR3 bases are TGTGCCAGTCGGAGTCGTGGTGGTTATGAGCAGTTCTTC. Translated: CASRSRGGYEQFF.

The chain links TRBV7-9 to TRBJ2-7, with 10 positions matching TRBD1. CDR1 SEHNR and CDR2 FQNEAQ come from the germline V gene (reference sequence). The CDR3 covers 13 residues. The V and J ends lost 1 base and 7 bases, in that order; junction bases with no gene match: 1. Written as DNA, the CDR3 is TGTGCCAGCAGCTTAGGGACAGGGGGAGAGCAGTACTTC. Encoded protein: CASSLGTGGEQYF.